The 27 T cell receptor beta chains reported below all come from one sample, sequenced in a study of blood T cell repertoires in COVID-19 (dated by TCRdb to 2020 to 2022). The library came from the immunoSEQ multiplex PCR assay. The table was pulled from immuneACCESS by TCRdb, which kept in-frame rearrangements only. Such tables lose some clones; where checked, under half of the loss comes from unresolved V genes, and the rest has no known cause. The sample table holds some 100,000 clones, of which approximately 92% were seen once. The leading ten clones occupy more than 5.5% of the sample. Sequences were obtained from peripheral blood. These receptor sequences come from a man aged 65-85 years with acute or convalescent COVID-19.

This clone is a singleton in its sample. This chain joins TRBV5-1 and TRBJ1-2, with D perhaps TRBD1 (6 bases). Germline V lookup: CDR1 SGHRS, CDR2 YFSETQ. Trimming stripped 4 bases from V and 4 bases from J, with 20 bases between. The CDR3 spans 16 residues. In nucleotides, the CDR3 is TGCGCCAGCAGCCCTGGACAGTTTTATCCCACCTATGGCTACACCTTC. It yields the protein CASSPGQFYPTYGYTF.

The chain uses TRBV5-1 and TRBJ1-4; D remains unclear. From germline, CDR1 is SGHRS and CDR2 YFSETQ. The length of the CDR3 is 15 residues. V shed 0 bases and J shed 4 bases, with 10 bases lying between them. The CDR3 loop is CASSLVMRDNEKLFF. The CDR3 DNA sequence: TGCGCCAGCAGCTTGGTGATGAGGGATAATGAAAAACTGTTTTTT.

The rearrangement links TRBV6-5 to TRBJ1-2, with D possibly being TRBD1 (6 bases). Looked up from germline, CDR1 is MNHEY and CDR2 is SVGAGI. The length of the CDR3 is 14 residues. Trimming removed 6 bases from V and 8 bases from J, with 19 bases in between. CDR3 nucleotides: TGTGCCAGCAGATACAGCGGGGGGGCGGGAGGCTACACCTTC. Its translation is CASRYSGGAGGYTF.

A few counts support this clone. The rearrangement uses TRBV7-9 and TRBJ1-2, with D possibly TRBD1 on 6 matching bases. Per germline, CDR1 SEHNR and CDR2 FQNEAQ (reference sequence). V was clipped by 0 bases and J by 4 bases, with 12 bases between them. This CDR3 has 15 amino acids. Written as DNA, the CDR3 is TGTGCCAGCAGCTTAGCGCCAGACAGGATCTATGGCTACACCTTC. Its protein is CASSLAPDRIYGYTF.

The CDR3 region is CASSLALSSYNSPLHF. The CDR3 DNA reads as TGTGCCAGCAGCTTAGCGCTGAGCTCCTATAATTCACCCCTCCACTTT. The chain joins TRBV7-2 to TRBJ1-6, with D hard to call. Germline V gene data show CDR1 as SGHTA and CDR2 as FQGNSA. The CDR3 loop spans 16 amino acids. V lost 0 bases, J lost 0 bases, and 6 bases lay in between.

CDR3 sequence: CASSVGDSGVTDTQYF. In DNA, the CDR3 is TGTGCCAGCAGCGTAGGGGATAGCGGGGTCACAGATACGCAGTATTTT. This chain connects TRBV9 to TRBJ2-3, with 8 bases aligning to TRBD2. Germline CDR1 SGDLS, CDR2 YYNGEE. The CDR3 extends over 16 amino acids. Trimming at V came to 0 bases and at J to 2 bases, leaving 5 bases not matched to a gene.

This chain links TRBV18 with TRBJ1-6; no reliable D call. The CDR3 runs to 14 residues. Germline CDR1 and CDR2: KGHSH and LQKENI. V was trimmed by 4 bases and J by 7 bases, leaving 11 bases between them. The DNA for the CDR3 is TGTGCCAGCTCACGGGAGGAGGTCAATTCACCCCTCCACTTT. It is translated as CASSREEVNSPLHF. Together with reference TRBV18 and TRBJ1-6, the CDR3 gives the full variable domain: NAGVMQNPRHLVRRRGQEARLRCSPMKGHSHVYWYRQLPEEGLKFMVYLQKENIIDESGMPKERFSAEFPKEGPSILRIQQVVRGDSAAYFCASSREEVNSPLHFGNGTRLTVT.

CDR3 in amino acids: CASSQDRSGGEETQYF. For the CDR3, the DNA is TGCGCCAGCAGCCAAGATAGGAGCGGGGGGGAAGAGACCCAGTACTTC. The rearrangement links TRBV4-1 to TRBJ2-5; TRBD2 aligns across 10 bases. In germline, CDR1 is MGHRA, CDR2 YSYEKL. J was trimmed by 3 bases and V by 0 bases; bases with no gene match: 4. The CDR3 extends over 16 amino acids.

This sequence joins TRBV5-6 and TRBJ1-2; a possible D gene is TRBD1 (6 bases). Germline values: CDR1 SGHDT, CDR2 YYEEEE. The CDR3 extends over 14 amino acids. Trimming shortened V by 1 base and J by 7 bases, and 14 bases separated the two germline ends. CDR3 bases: TGTGCCAGCAGCTTGAGCAGGGACAAAGGTGGCTACACCTTC. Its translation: CASSLSRDKGGYTF. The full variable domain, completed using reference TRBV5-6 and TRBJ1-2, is DAGVTQSPTHLIKTRGQQVTLRCSPKSGHDTVSWYQQALGQGPQFIFQYYEEEERQRGNFPDRFSGHQFPNYSSELNVNALLLGDSALYLCASSLSRDKGGYTFGSGTRLTVV.

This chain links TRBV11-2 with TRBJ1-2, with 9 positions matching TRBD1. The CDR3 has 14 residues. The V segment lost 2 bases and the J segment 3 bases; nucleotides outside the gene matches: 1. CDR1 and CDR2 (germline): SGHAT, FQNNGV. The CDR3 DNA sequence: TGTGCCAGCAGCTTAAACAGGGGGCACTATGGCTACACCTTC. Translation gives CASSLNRGHYGYTF.

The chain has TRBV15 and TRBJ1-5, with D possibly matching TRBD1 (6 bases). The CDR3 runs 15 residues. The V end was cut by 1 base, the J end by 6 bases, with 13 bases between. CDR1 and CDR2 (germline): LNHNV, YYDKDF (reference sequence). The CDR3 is CATSRGRGAVQPQHF. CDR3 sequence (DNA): TGTGCCACCAGCAGAGGACGGGGGGCGGTTCAGCCCCAGCATTTT.

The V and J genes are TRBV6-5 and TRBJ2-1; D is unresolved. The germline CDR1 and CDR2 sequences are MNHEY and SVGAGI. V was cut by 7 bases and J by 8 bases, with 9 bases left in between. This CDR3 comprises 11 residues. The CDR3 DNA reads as TGTGCCAGCAAATGGGCACATGAGCAGTTCTTC. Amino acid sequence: CASKWAHEQFF.

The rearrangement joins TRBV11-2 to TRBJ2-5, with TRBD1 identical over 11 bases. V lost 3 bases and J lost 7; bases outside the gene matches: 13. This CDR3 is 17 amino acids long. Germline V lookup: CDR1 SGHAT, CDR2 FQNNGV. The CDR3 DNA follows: TGTGCCAGCAGCTTCAACCGCGGGACAGGGGGTATTCGGACCCAGTACTTC. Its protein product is CASSFNRGTGGIRTQYF. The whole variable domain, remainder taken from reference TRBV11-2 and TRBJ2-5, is EAGVAQSPRYKIIEKRQSVAFWCNPISGHATLYWYQQILGQGPKLLIQFQNNGVVDDSQLPKDRFSAERLKGVDSTLKIQPAKLEDSAVYLCASSFNRGTGGIRTQYFGPGTRLLVL.

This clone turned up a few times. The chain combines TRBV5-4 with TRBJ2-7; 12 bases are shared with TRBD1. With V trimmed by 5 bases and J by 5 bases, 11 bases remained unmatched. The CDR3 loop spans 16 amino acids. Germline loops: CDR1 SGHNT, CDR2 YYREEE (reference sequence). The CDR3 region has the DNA TGTGCCAGCAGTAGGGCCCCGGGGACAGGGGGCGACGAGCAGTACTTC. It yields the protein CASSRAPGTGGDEQYF.

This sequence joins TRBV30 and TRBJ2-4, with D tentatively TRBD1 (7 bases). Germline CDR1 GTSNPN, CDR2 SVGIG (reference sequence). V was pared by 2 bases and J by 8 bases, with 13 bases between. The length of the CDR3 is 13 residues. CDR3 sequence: CAWSPGGLDIQYF. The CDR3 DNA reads TGTGCCTGGAGTCCAGGGGGGTTGGACATTCAGTACTTC.

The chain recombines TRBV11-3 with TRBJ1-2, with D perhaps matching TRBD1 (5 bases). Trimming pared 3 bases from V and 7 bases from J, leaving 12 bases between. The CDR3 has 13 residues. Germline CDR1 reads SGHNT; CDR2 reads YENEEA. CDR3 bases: TGTGCCAGCAGCTTTGGCAGGGAAGGTGGCTACACCTTC. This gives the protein CASSFGREGGYTF.

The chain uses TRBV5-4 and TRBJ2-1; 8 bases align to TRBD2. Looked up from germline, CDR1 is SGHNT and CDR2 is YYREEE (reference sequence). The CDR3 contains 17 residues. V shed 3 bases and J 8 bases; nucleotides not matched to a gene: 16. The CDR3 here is CASSSPLGASGLDEQFF. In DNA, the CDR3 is TGTGCCAGCAGCTCCCCCCTAGGGGCTAGCGGGCTAGATGAGCAGTTCTTC.

CDR3 amino acids: CASSMPSGGFSYNEQFF. The CDR3 nucleotides are TGCGCCAGCAGCATGCCTAGCGGGGGATTCTCCTACAATGAGCAGTTCTTC. This chain connects TRBV5-1 to TRBJ2-1, with 10 nucleotides matching TRBD2. The CDR3 is 17 residues long. After removal of 4 bases from V and 0 bases from J, the junction contained 7 bases not matched to a gene. Germline V gene data show CDR1 as SGHRS and CDR2 as YFSETQ.

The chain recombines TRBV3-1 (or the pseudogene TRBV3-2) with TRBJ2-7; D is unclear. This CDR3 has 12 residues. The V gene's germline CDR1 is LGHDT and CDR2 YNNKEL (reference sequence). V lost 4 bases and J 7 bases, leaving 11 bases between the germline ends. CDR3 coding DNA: TGTGCCAGCAGCCGGCTCAGCGATGAGCAGTACTTC. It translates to CASSRLSDEQYF.

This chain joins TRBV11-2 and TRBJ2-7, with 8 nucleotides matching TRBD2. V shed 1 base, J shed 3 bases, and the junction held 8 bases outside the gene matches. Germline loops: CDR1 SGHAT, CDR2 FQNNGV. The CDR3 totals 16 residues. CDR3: CASSLAGGLADYEQYF. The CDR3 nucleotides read TGTGCCAGCAGCTTAGCGGGGGGGTTAGCGGACTACGAGCAGTACTTC.

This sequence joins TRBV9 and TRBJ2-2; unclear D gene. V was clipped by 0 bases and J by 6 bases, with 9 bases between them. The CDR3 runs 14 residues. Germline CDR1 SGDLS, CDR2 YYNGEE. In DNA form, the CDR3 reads TGTGCCAGCAGCGTAGTGGTGTCGGCCGGGGAGCTGTTTTTT. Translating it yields CASSVVVSAGELFF.

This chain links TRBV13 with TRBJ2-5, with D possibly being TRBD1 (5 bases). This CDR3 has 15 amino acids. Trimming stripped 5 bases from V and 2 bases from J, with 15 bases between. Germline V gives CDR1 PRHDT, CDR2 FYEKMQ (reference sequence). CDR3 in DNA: TGTGCCAGCAGCCAAGGCGGATCAGGGCAAGAGACCCAGTACTTC. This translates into CASSQGGSGQETQYF.

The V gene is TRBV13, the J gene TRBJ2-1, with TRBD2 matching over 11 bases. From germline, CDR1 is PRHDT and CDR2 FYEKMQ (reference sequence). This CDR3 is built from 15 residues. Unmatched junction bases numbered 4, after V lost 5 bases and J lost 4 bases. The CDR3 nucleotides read TGTGCCAGCAGCCCGGGACTAGCGGCTTACAATGAGCAGTTCTTC. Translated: CASSPGLAAYNEQFF.

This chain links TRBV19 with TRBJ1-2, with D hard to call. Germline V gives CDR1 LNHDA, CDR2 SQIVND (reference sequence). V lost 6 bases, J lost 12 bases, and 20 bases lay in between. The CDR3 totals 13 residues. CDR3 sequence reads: CASSTTRGKDDTF. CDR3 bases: TGTGCCAGTAGCACAACGAGAGGGAAGGATGACACCTTC.

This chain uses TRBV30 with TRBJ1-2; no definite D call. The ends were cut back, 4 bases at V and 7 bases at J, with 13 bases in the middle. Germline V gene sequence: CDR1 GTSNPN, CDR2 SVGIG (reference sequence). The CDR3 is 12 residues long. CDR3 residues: CAWNPGSGGYTF. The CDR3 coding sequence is TGTGCCTGGAATCCGGGATCTGGTGGCTACACCTTC.

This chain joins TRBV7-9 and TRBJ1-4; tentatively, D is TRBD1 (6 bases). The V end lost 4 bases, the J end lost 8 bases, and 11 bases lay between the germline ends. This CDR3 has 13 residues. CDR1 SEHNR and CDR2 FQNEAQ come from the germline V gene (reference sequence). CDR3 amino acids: CASSYAGDEKLFF. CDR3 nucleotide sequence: TGTGCCAGCAGCTACGCAGGGGACGAAAAACTGTTTTTT.

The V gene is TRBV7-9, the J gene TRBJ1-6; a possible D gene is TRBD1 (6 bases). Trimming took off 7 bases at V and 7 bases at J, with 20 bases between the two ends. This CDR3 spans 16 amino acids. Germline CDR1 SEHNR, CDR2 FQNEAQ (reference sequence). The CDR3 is CASNPSGGQGNSPLHF. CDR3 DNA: TGTGCCAGCAACCCCTCGGGGGGCCAGGGGAATTCACCCCTCCACTTT.